This T cell receptor (beta chain) was recorded in a study of T cell changes during pregnancy in multiple sclerosis. The CDR3 runs 17 residues. From germline, CDR1 is PRHDT and CDR2 FYEKMQ (reference sequence). The V end was cut by 5 bases, the J end by 0 bases, with 16 bases between. Some clones are missing from TCRdb's copy, which holds only in-frame ones; the method was immunoSEQ multiplex PCR. Of about 120,000 clones in the sample, 85% to 95% were seen once. V is TRBV13 and J is TRBJ2-2; D might be TRBD1 (5 bases). The TCR originated in a female donor with multiple sclerosis, enrolled in a pregnancy study. The source was peripheral blood, collected before pregnancy. The CDR3 loop is CASSQGFGHPNTGELFF. The CDR3 DNA reads TGTGCCAGCAGCCAAGGATTCGGACACCCGAACACCGGGGAGCTGTTTTTT. Supplemented by reference TRBV13 and TRBJ2-2, the full variable domain reads AAGVIQSPRHLIKEKRETATLKCYPIPRHDTVYWYQQGPGQDPQFLISFYEKMQSDKGSIPDRFSAQQFSDYHSELNMSSLELGDSALYFCASSQGFGHPNTGELFFGEGSRLTVL.